The 20 T cell receptor beta chains given below trace back to one sample, sequenced in a study of blood T cell repertoires in COVID-19. Assay: immunoSEQ multiplex PCR; the TCRdb copy retains only in-frame clones and omits some. The table includes around 100,000 clones, 70% to 90% detected once. The specimen was peripheral blood. The receptors shown here come from a man in his forties or fifties with acute or convalescent COVID-19.

The chain employs TRBV3-1 (or the pseudogene TRBV3-2) and TRBJ2-7, with D possibly TRBD1 on 6 matching bases. Germline V gene lookup returns CDR1 LGHDT and CDR2 YNNKEL (reference sequence). CDR3 size: 14 residues. Trimming pared 5 bases from V and 4 bases from J, leaving 15 bases between. CDR3 sequence reads: CASSNRDNLYEQYF. The CDR3 nucleotides read TGTGCCAGCAGCAACCGGGACAACCTATACGAGCAGTACTTC.

The V gene is TRBV3-1 (or the pseudogene TRBV3-2), the J gene TRBJ1-2; 7 bases fit TRBD1. Germline CDR1 LGHDT, CDR2 YNNKEL (reference sequence). The CDR3 sequence is 17 residues long. V was pared by 4 bases and J by 3 bases, with 14 bases of the junction left unmatched. This chain's CDR3 is CASSLRQGSPMYYGYTF. In DNA form, the CDR3 reads TGTGCCAGCAGCCTCCGACAGGGCTCCCCGATGTACTATGGCTACACCTTC.

The chain has TRBV19 and TRBJ2-7, with TRBD2 matching over 11 bases. CDR1 and CDR2 from the germline V gene are LNHDA and SQIVND (reference sequence). This CDR3 has 15 amino acids. The V and J ends lost 0 bases and 6 bases, in that order; junction bases with no gene match: 4. The CDR3 is CASSIETSGASEQYF. As DNA, the CDR3 is TGTGCCAGTAGTATAGAGACTAGCGGGGCTTCCGAGCAGTACTTC.

The chain joins TRBV2 to TRBJ1-3, with 9 bases lining up with TRBD1. The CDR3 has 13 residues. CDR1 is SNHLY and CDR2 is FYNNEI in the germline V gene. The trim removed 6 bases at V and 4 bases at J, leaving 1 base unmatched. Here the CDR3 DNA reads TGTGCCAGCAGGACAGGGGGGGGAAACACCATATATTTT. It encodes CASRTGGGNTIYF. Full variable domain (remainder filled in from reference TRBV2 and TRBJ1-3): EPEVTQTPSHQVTQMGQEVILRCVPISNHLYFYWYRQILGQKVEFLVSFYNNEISEKSEIFDDQFSVERPDGSNFTLKIRSTKLEDSAMYFCASRTGGGNTIYFGEGSWLTVV.

The V gene is TRBV5-8, the J gene TRBJ1-5; TRBD1 aligns across 10 bases. V lost 3 bases and J lost 3; bases outside the gene matches: 12. The CDR3 runs to 18 residues. The germline CDR1 and CDR2 sequences are SGHTS and YDEGEE. DNA of the CDR3: TGTGCCAGCAGCTGGCCCCGGGACAGGGGAATATACAATCAGCCCCAGCATTTT. Protein product: CASSWPRDRGIYNQPQHF. Complete variable domain (other parts from reference TRBV5-8 and TRBJ1-5): EAGVTQSPTHLIKTRGQQATLRCSPISGHTSVYWYQQALGLGLQFLLWYDEGEERNRGNFPPRFSGRQFPNYSSELNVNALELEDSALYLCASSWPRDRGIYNQPQHFGDGTRLSIL.

The DNA of the CDR3 is TGTGCCAGCAGCCAAGATCAGTACAGGGTAGCTGAAAAACTGTTTTTT. It codes for CASSQDQYRVAEKLFF. The V and J genes are TRBV3-1 (or the pseudogene TRBV3-2) and TRBJ1-4; D may be TRBD1 (6 bases). The germline V gene has CDR1 LGHDT and CDR2 YNNKEL (reference sequence). The CDR3 length is 16 residues. Trimming left V 0 bases short and J 7 bases short, with 15 bases between.

The rearrangement links TRBV7-8 to TRBJ1-5; 7 bases line up with TRBD1. With 4 bases clipped from V and 0 bases from J, the junction kept 9 bases outside the gene matches. The length of the CDR3 is 17 residues. Germline-derived CDR1 and CDR2 are SGHVS and FQNEAQ. CDR3 residues: CASSYARRGLSNQPQHF. The CDR3 DNA sequence: TGTGCCAGCAGCTATGCGCGGAGGGGGCTTAGCAATCAGCCCCAGCATTTT.

V is TRBV6-5 and J is TRBJ2-3; D is uncertain. This CDR3 contains 13 residues. V was pared by 11 bases and J by 2 bases, with 14 bases between. Germline CDR1 and CDR2: MNHEY and SVGAGI. This CDR3 reads CASSPSDTDTQYF. CDR3 coding DNA: TGTGCCTCAAGCCCCTCCGACACAGATACGCAGTATTTT.

The chain has TRBV19 and TRBJ2-6; D is possibly TRBD2 (5 bases). Trimming removed 5 bases at V and 3 bases at J, with 5 bases between. Germline V gene data show CDR1 as LNHDA and CDR2 as SQIVND (reference sequence). CDR3 length equals 13 residues. The CDR3 nucleotides read TGTGCCAGTAGTGCGGGTGGGGCCAACGTCCTGACTTTC. Translated: CASSAGGANVLTF.

In this sample, this clone turned up once. The chain is built from TRBV4-2 and TRBJ1-1; TRBD1 matches 9 bases. The V gene's germline CDR1 is LGHNA and CDR2 YNFKEQ. The CDR3 length is 17 residues. V gave up 2 bases and J gave up 3 bases; unmatched junction bases: 10. DNA of the CDR3: TGTGCCAGCAGCCAAAGGGCCCTACAGGGGGCGGACACTGAAGCTTTCTTT. Protein product: CASSQRALQGADTEAFF.

This chain uses TRBV11-2 with TRBJ2-7, with D tentatively TRBD2 (5 bases). The CDR3 consists of 15 residues. The germline V and J ends were trimmed by 3 bases and 0 bases, with 12 bases remaining between them. Per germline, CDR1 SGHAT and CDR2 FQNNGV. CDR3 amino acids: CASSFTDSFSYEQYF. Here the CDR3 DNA reads TGTGCCAGCAGCTTCACGGACTCCTTCTCCTACGAGCAGTACTTC. Complete variable domain (other parts from reference TRBV11-2 and TRBJ2-7): EAGVAQSPRYKIIEKRQSVAFWCNPISGHATLYWYQQILGQGPKLLIQFQNNGVVDDSQLPKDRFSAERLKGVDSTLKIQPAKLEDSAVYLCASSFTDSFSYEQYFGPGTRLTVT.

The chain joins TRBV2 to TRBJ2-2; D is perhaps TRBD1 (5 bases). The V end was cut by 3 bases, the J end by 7 bases, with 15 bases between. Germline V lookup: CDR1 SNHLY, CDR2 FYNNEI. This CDR3 is 15 amino acids long. CDR3 bases: TGTGCCAGCAGTGAGGACCAGGCAAGGGGCGGGGAGCTGTTTTTT. It is translated as CASSEDQARGGELFF.

V gene TRBV5-4 combines with J gene TRBJ2-5; D unclear. CDR3 length: 12 amino acids. Trimming took off 2 bases at V and 2 bases at J, with 4 bases between the two ends. Germline V gene lookup returns CDR1 SGHNT and CDR2 YYREEE (reference sequence). The CDR3 reads CASSFQQETQYF. CDR3 sequence (DNA): TGTGCCAGCAGCTTTCAGCAAGAGACCCAGTACTTC.

This clone was detected only a few times. The V and J genes are TRBV18 and TRBJ1-6; TRBD1 agrees at 7 bases. Germline V gene lookup returns CDR1 KGHSH and CDR2 LQKENI. V lost 4 bases and J lost 7; bases outside the gene matches: 4. The CDR3 contains 14 residues. CDR3 DNA: TGTGCCAGCTCACATAAGACAGGGAATTCACCCCTCCACTTT. Its protein product is CASSHKTGNSPLHF.

The chain has TRBV7-2 and TRBJ2-5; D possibly corresponds to TRBD1 (6 bases). Germline V CDR1 and CDR2: SGHTA, FQGNSA. The V end was cut by 6 bases, the J end by 4 bases, with 12 bases between. The CDR3 length is 13 residues. In DNA form, the CDR3 reads TGTGCCAGCAGTAGGGGGATGTTAGAGACCCAGTACTTC. Protein: CASSRGMLETQYF.

CDR3 bases: TGTGCCACCAGCAGGACAGGGGGCGTCGAGACCCAGTACTTC. Protein product: CATSRTGGVETQYF. The rearrangement uses TRBV15 and TRBJ2-5, with 10 bases aligning to TRBD1. Unmatched junction bases numbered 3, after V lost 3 bases and J lost 5 bases. CDR1 is LNHNV, CDR2 YYDKDF, per germline (reference sequence). The length of the CDR3 is 14 residues.

As for this clone: Other DNA sequences from this sample encode an identical CDR3 as well. For the CDR3, the DNA is TGTGCCAGCAGTCCGGACAGGAGCAATCAGCCCCAGCATTTT. It codes for CASSPDRSNQPQHF. The V and J genes are TRBV6-5 and TRBJ1-5, with 7 bases aligning to TRBD1. CDR1 and CDR2 (germline): MNHEY, SVGAGI. Losses at the gene ends were 5 bases for V and 1 base for J; bases not matched to a gene: 2. This CDR3 spans 14 amino acids.

The rearrangement links TRBV6-5 to TRBJ1-2; D call uncertain. Per germline, CDR1 MNHEY and CDR2 SVGAGI. V lost 3 bases to trimming and J lost 6 bases, with 11 bases between them. The CDR3 has 13 amino acids. CDR3 nucleotides: TGTGCCAGCAGTTATATGGGGAGGAATGGCTACACCTTC. Amino acids: CASSYMGRNGYTF.

The rearrangement joins TRBV27 to TRBJ1-6; the D is unclear. CDR1 is MNHEY, CDR2 SMNVEV, per germline (reference sequence). Trimming took off 2 bases at V and 0 bases at J, with 11 bases between the two ends. The CDR3 loop spans 17 amino acids. The CDR3 sequence: CASSLAPGYSYNSPLHF. The DNA for the CDR3 is TGTGCCAGCAGTTTAGCCCCAGGTTACTCCTATAATTCACCCCTCCACTTT.

The chain joins TRBV18 to TRBJ2-3, with D possibly matching TRBD1 (6 bases). The CDR3 sequence is 14 residues long. In germline, CDR1 is KGHSH, CDR2 LQKENI. V was clipped by 5 bases and J by 0 bases, with 9 bases between them. Here the CDR3 reads CASSVGQSTDTQYF. In DNA, the CDR3 is TGTGCCAGCTCAGTTGGACAGAGCACAGATACGCAGTATTTT.